This TCR beta chain was captured by sequencing in a study of cytomegalovirus exposure and HLA in healthy donors. The CDR3 totals 15 residues. The V gene's germline CDR1 is SGDLS and CDR2 YYNGEE. Trimming took 3 bases from V and 0 from J, leaving 10 bases between them. This PCR relied on a set of 60 Vbeta primers and 13 Jbeta primers. Produced via immunoSEQ multiplex PCR; TCRdb's table is partial and in-frame only. The data show under 150,000 clones, about three quarters seen once. This chain joins TRBV9 and TRBJ2-1; D might be TRBD1 (5 bases). This sequence originates from a human donor in good health. Source material: PBMCs. In DNA, the CDR3 is TGTGCCAGCAGCGCGAGACAGAGCTCCTACAATGAGCAGTTCTTC. It yields the protein CASSARQSSYNEQFF.